This record concerns one T cell receptor (beta chain) sequence. Clones were read by immunoSEQ multiplex PCR, and TCRdb kept only the in-frame ones, dropping some. The sample includes 110,000 to 150,000 clones, over 90% of them seen just once. This sample was included in a study of T cell responses to AZD1222 COVID-19 vaccine. V lost 0 bases, J lost 8 bases, and 13 bases lay in between. The CDR3 is 15 residues long. CDR1 SNHLY and CDR2 FYNNEI come from the germline V gene. Sequences were derived from peripheral blood, sampled on day 0 of AZD1222 vaccination. The TCR was taken from an adult in good health. This chain joins TRBV2 and TRBJ1-4, with unresolved D. CDR3 DNA sequence: TGTGCCAGCAGTGAAGCGGCGGGTTTGGGGGAAAAACTGTTTTTT. It specifies CASSEAAGLGEKLFF.